This T cell receptor (beta chain) was identified during a study of T cell changes during pregnancy in multiple sclerosis. Profiling relied on immunoSEQ multiplex PCR, and the TCRdb table lists in-frame clones only, not all of them. The sample consists of 45,000 to 55,000 clones, roughly 90% of them appearing once. V lost 5 bases, J lost 5 bases, and 11 bases lay in between. There are 12 residues in the CDR3. Germline lookup yields CDR1 SGHRS and CDR2 YFSETQ. This receptor was identified in a female donor with multiple sclerosis, enrolled in a pregnancy study. The sample consisted of peripheral blood, taken in the first trimester of pregnancy. The V gene is TRBV5-1, the J gene TRBJ2-7; the D gene is possibly TRBD2 (7 bases). As DNA, the CDR3 is TGCGCCAGCAGACCCGGGGGGCACGAGCAGTACTTC. It codes for CASRPGGHEQYF.